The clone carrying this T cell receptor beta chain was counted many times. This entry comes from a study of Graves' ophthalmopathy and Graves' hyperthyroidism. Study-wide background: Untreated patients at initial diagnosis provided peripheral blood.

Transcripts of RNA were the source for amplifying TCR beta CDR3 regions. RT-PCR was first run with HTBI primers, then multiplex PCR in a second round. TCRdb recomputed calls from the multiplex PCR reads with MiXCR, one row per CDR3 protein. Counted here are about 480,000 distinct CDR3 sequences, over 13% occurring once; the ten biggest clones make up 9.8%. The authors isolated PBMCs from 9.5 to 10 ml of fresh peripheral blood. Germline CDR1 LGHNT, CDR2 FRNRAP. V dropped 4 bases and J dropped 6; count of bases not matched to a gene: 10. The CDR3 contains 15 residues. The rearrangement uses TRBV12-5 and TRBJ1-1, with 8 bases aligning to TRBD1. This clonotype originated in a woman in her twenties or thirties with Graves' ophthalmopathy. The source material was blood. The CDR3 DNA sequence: TGTGCTAGTGGTTCGGGGGACAGGTTGGTTGCTGAAGCTTTCTTT. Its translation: CASGSGDRLVAEAFF.